The 18 T cell receptor beta chains given below trace back to one sample, sequenced in a study of blood T cell repertoires in COVID-19. The table came from immunoSEQ multiplex PCR; TCRdb's copy has only in-frame clones and leaves some out. Of approximately 380,000 clones detected, more than 85% appear once; the ten largest clones hold over 0.7%. Sequenced material: PBMCs or T cells enriched from blood (not recorded which). These receptor sequences come from a middle-aged woman who had been exposed to COVID-19.

The chain recombines TRBV2 with TRBJ2-1; tentative D call: TRBD2 (6 bases). V dropped 7 bases and J dropped 6 bases, with 19 bases sitting between them. The CDR3 contains 15 residues. CDR1 is SNHLY, CDR2 FYNNEI, per germline. The CDR3 nucleotides read TGTGCCAGCACCAGAGGGTCTAGCGTCATCAATGAGCAGTTCTTC. This codes for CASTRGSSVINEQFF.

This sequence joins TRBV7-2 and TRBJ1-5, with D possibly TRBD1 on 5 matching bases. The germline V gene has CDR1 SGHTA and CDR2 FQGNSA. V was shortened by 7 bases and J by 6 bases, with 19 bases between the two germline ends. The CDR3 spans 15 residues. In DNA, the CDR3 is TGTGCCAGCAACGAGCTTGGCGGGACCCTTCAGCCCCAGCATTTT. Translated: CASNELGGTLQPQHF.

The chain recombines TRBV3-1 (or the pseudogene TRBV3-2) with TRBJ2-5, with a weak D call TRBD2 (6 bases). V was shortened by 4 bases and J by 5 bases, with 17 bases between the two germline ends. Germline V CDR1 and CDR2: LGHDT, YNNKEL (reference sequence). This CDR3 has 15 amino acids. In nucleotides, the CDR3 is TGTGCCAGCAGCCTGCGGGGCGCAGCTGCGGAGACCCAGTACTTC. This encodes CASSLRGAAAETQYF.

The chain uses TRBV7-2 and TRBJ1-3, with no clear D. The germline CDR1 and CDR2 sequences are SGHTA and FQGNSA. This CDR3 region has 15 residues. V was trimmed by 1 base and J by 0 bases, leaving 7 bases between them. CDR3 amino acids: CASSLETGSGNTIYF. The CDR3 nucleotides are TGTGCCAGCAGCTTAGAGACGGGCTCTGGAAACACCATATATTTT.

The chain is built from TRBV7-2 and TRBJ1-1; D not resolved. The germline V gene encodes CDR1 SGHTA and CDR2 FQGNSA. The CDR3 spans 15 residues. V lost 7 bases and J 4 bases, leaving 19 bases between the germline ends. The CDR3 DNA reads as TGTGCCAGCACCCAAAGGATCCGGGTGGGCACTGAAGCTTTCTTT. It is translated as CASTQRIRVGTEAFF.

The rearrangement links TRBV30 to TRBJ1-3, with a weak D call TRBD1 (6 bases). Trimming removed 0 bases at V and 0 bases at J, with 9 bases between. The CDR3 is 15 residues long. The germline CDR1 and CDR2 sequences are GTSNPN and SVGIG (reference sequence). CDR3 coding DNA: TGTGCCTGGAGTGTAGGGGGTAACTCTGGAAACACCATATATTTT. Encoded protein: CAWSVGGNSGNTIYF.

This clone occurred once. The rearrangement links TRBV1 to TRBJ1-2. TRBV1 is labeled a pseudogene. This CDR3 has 17 amino acids. CDR3 nucleotide sequence: TGCACCAGCAGCCTCCCCCATGGGGGGGGACACAGGAGGAGGTACACCTTC. It encodes CTSSLPHGGGHRRRYTF.

The chain uses TRBV29-1 and TRBJ2-4; a weak D match, TRBD1 (6 bases). CDR1 is SQVTM and CDR2 is ANQGSEA in the germline V gene. This CDR3 has 15 amino acids. Trimming removed 7 bases at V and 0 bases at J, with 16 bases between. CDR3 sequence reads: CSASQGSEAKNIQYF. Here the CDR3 DNA reads TGCAGCGCTTCACAGGGAAGTGAAGCCAAAAACATTCAGTACTTC.

CDR3 sequence reads: CASSESGSTEAFF. CDR3 nucleotide sequence: TGCGCCAGCAGTGAAAGCGGGAGCACTGAAGCTTTCTTT. The V gene is TRBV10-1, the J gene TRBJ1-1; unclear D gene. Germline loops: CDR1 WNHNN, CDR2 SYGVQD (reference sequence). The CDR3 loop spans 13 amino acids. The ends were cut back, 3 bases at V and 4 bases at J, with 9 bases in the middle.

This clone has only a few counts. The chain has TRBV6-2 or TRBV6-3 and TRBJ1-1; 8 bases agree with TRBD1. The CDR3 is 17 residues long. Germline V lookup: CDR1 MNHEY, CDR2 SVGEGT. Trimming took 2 bases from V and 1 from J; bases not matched to a gene: 9. CDR3 DNA sequence: TGTGCCAGCAGTTACCAATTTGTCGGGACAGGGAACACTGAAGCTTTCTTT. Its translation: CASSYQFVGTGNTEAFF.

This clone was recorded a few times. The gene calls are TRBV20-1 and TRBJ2-7; D is unresolved. CDR1 and CDR2 (germline): DFQATT, SNEGSKA (reference sequence). The V gene lost 0 bases and the J gene lost 3 bases, with 3 bases spanning the gap. The CDR3 runs 11 residues. The CDR3 DNA sequence: TGCAGTGCTAGAGATCTCTACGAGCAGTACTTC. Protein product: CSARDLYEQYF.

The genes are TRBV3-1 (or the pseudogene TRBV3-2) and TRBJ2-7, with 8 positions matching TRBD1. The CDR3 consists of 14 residues. After removal of 4 bases from V and 4 bases from J, the junction contained 6 bases not matched to a gene. The germline gives CDR1 LGHDT, CDR2 YNNKEL (reference sequence). CDR3 sequence (DNA): TGTGCCAGCAGCCGGACAGGGTTGGAGTACGAGCAGTACTTC. Translation: CASSRTGLEYEQYF.

The J gene is TRBJ2-7, the V gene TRBV3-1 (or the pseudogene TRBV3-2); TRBD2 matches 14 bases. V shed 7 bases and J 4 bases; nucleotides not matched to a gene: 9. The CDR3 spans 16 residues. Germline loops: CDR1 LGHDT, CDR2 YNNKEL (reference sequence). CDR3 nucleotides: TGTGCCAGCACCGAAAGACTAGCGGGAGGGCGGTACGAGCAGTACTTC. Translating gives CASTERLAGGRYEQYF.

The V call is TRBV29-1, the J call TRBJ1-2; D is ambiguous. V lost 4 bases to trimming and J lost 3 bases, with 9 bases between them. The CDR3 has 12 residues. The V gene's germline CDR1 is SQVTM and CDR2 ANQGSEA. CDR3 in DNA: TGCAGCGTTGGCGCCCAGGACTATGGCTACACCTTC. Protein sequence: CSVGAQDYGYTF.

The chain recombines TRBV19 with TRBJ2-2, with 7 positions matching TRBD2. Germline CDR1 is LNHDA and CDR2 is SQIVND (reference sequence). This CDR3 contains 16 residues. Germline trimming cut 9 bases from V and 4 bases from J; bases unmatched to any gene: 14. In DNA, the CDR3 is TGTGCCAGCATATACAGCGGGGCGTCGAGCACCGGGGAGCTGTTTTTT. Its translation is CASIYSGASSTGELFF.

This chain links TRBV6-2 or TRBV6-3 with TRBJ1-2, with TRBD1 identical over 10 bases. This CDR3 has 14 residues. J gave up 3 bases and V 2 bases, and 0 bases lay outside the gene matches. Germline V CDR1 and CDR2: MNHEY, SVGEGT. The CDR3 sequence is CASSYDRGHYGYTF. CDR3 DNA: TGTGCCAGCAGTTACGACAGGGGGCACTATGGCTACACCTTC.

The genes are TRBV30 and TRBJ1-5; 9 bases align to TRBD1. The CDR3 has 17 amino acids. The V gene's germline CDR1 is GTSNPN and CDR2 SVGIG (reference sequence). V lost 0 bases, J lost 3 bases, and 9 bases stayed unmatched. The CDR3 spells CAWSVLSGTGYNQPQHF. The CDR3 bases are TGTGCCTGGAGTGTACTCTCCGGGACAGGGTACAATCAGCCCCAGCATTTT.

The V call is TRBV12-3 or TRBV12-4, the J call TRBJ2-7; TRBD2 is a possible D gene (5 bases). This CDR3 region has 12 residues. Trimming left V 2 bases short and J 5 bases short, with 7 bases between. The CDR3 is CASSLFGDEQYF. The CDR3 DNA is TGTGCCAGCAGTTTATTCGGGGACGAGCAGTACTTC.